This T cell receptor beta chain is drawn from a study of monozygotic twins with inflammatory bowel disease. Remarks on this clonotype: Its specificity is not known.

Researchers ran eight separate cDNA reactions for each sample. TCRalpha and TCRbeta cDNA went through nested PCRs of approximately 16 and 10 cycles, two in total. From the 5' RACE reads, TCRdb lists one entry per CDR3 protein and no DNA. The sample's table shows about 200,000 distinct CDR3 sequences. Study findings and constraints: There were differing immunosuppressive treatments, which may have added variability to patient repertoires. Clonotype sharing was lower in IBD patients than healthy twins, most markedly with disease activity.

Sequences were obtained from blood. The receptor's source is a human donor with ulcerative colitis or Crohn's disease, or a healthy co-twin of an affected twin (not recorded which).

CDR3 amino acids: CASSPGPPPYEQYF. This rearrangement joins TRBV18 to TRBJ2-7; TCRdb's D call, TRBD1, is unchecked because there is no DNA. The CDR3 length is 14 residues. CDR1 and CDR2 from the germline V gene are KGHSH and LQKENI.